Detailed here is one T cell receptor beta chain. The data belong to a study of blood T cell repertoires in COVID-19. This CDR3 contains 15 residues. Germline-derived CDR1 and CDR2 are LGHNA and YSLEER. The trim removed 0 bases at V and 4 bases at J, leaving 2 bases unmatched. Repertoires were generated with immunoSEQ multiplex PCR, while TCRdb's copy carries only in-frame clones and drops some. The table has 100,000 to 150,000 clones, roughly 89% seen once; the top ten hold about 4.5%. This rearrangement joins TRBV4-3 to TRBJ2-2; TRBD2 matches at 7 bases. This TCR came from a man aged 55-75 years with COVID-19, enrolled during active disease. The sample was peripheral blood. As DNA, the CDR3 is TGCGCCAGCAGCCAAGATCGGGGGGTCACCGGGGAGCTGTTTTTT. Its protein product is CASSQDRGVTGELFF.